These 11 T cell receptor beta chains were sequenced from one sample in a study of blood T cell repertoires in COVID-19. Only in-frame clones appear in the TCRdb table, and some are missing; sequencing was by immunoSEQ multiplex PCR. This table holds some 230,000 clones, just under 85% found once. Sequencing was carried out using PBMCs or T cells enriched from blood (not recorded which). Receptors were obtained from a woman aged 35 to 49 with acute COVID-19.

The chain combines TRBV4-1 with TRBJ1-6; 8 bases are shared with TRBD1. Germline-derived CDR1 and CDR2 are MGHRA and YSYEKL. The CDR3 is 19 amino acids. J was trimmed by 9 bases and V by 0 bases; bases with no gene match: 16. In DNA form, the CDR3 reads TGCGCCAGCAGCCAAGATCAGGTGGACAGGGTCCTAGGTGGTTCACCCCTCCACTTT. This codes for CASSQDQVDRVLGGSPLHF.

CDR3 sequence: CASSFAGVTDTQYF. The CDR3 DNA sequence: TGTGCCAGCAGCTTTGCAGGGGTCACAGATACGCAGTATTTT. The rearrangement uses TRBV7-2 and TRBJ2-3; possible D gene TRBD1, 6 bases. V was trimmed by 3 bases and J by 2 bases, leaving 9 bases between them. Germline CDR1 SGHTA, CDR2 FQGNSA. The CDR3 loop spans 14 amino acids.

This clone has a handful of counts. Additional DNA sequences in this sample encode the identical CDR3. V gene TRBV30 combines with J gene TRBJ1-3; D call uncertain. Germline CDR1 GTSNPN, CDR2 SVGIG (reference sequence). This CDR3 has 14 residues. Trimming cost V 4 bases and J 0 bases, with 10 bases left between them. CDR3 sequence reads: CAWNSGSSGNTIYF. The CDR3 nucleotides are TGTGCCTGGAACTCCGGGAGCTCTGGAAACACCATATATTTT.

The genes are TRBV27 and TRBJ1-6; 7 positions agree with TRBD1. This CDR3 region has 13 residues. V shed 7 bases and J 9 bases; nucleotides not matched to a gene: 6. Germline CDR1 MNHEY, CDR2 SMNVEV (reference sequence). The CDR3 region is CASTTGVVSPLHF. The CDR3 DNA reads TGTGCCAGCACCACAGGGGTGGTTTCACCCCTCCACTTT.

The chain links TRBV6-1 to TRBJ2-7; D perhaps matches TRBD2 (6 bases). CDR3 length: 13 residues. The V end was cut by 3 bases, the J end by 6 bases, with 12 bases between. The germline V gene has CDR1 MNHNS and CDR2 SASEGT. CDR3 region: CASSDRTTPEQYF. CDR3 coding DNA: TGTGCCAGCAGTGATCGGACTACCCCCGAGCAGTACTTC.

For the CDR3, the DNA is TGTGCCAGTACTCCCCGGTTCAGGGACACTGAAGCTTTCTTT. The encoded protein is CASTPRFRDTEAFF. V usage is TRBV19 and J usage is TRBJ1-1, with D perhaps matching TRBD1 (5 bases). The germline V gene encodes CDR1 LNHDA and CDR2 SQIVND (reference sequence). V was clipped by 7 bases and J by 3 bases, with 15 bases between them. This CDR3 contains 14 residues.

V is TRBV27 and J is TRBJ1-5; D ambiguous. Germline loops: CDR1 MNHEY, CDR2 SMNVEV (reference sequence). V dropped 5 bases and J dropped 9 bases, with 14 bases sitting between them. The CDR3 totals 13 residues. Here the CDR3 DNA reads TGTGCCAGCAGTAAGGACGGGATCACGCCCCAGCATTTT. This encodes CASSKDGITPQHF.

The chain is built from TRBV13 and TRBJ2-3; 9 bases are a match to TRBD1. With V trimmed by 7 bases and J by 3 bases, 8 bases remained unmatched. This CDR3 is 15 amino acids long. Germline lookup yields CDR1 PRHDT and CDR2 FYEKMQ (reference sequence). This chain's CDR3 is CASNDRQGGTDTQYF. CDR3 in DNA: TGTGCCAGCAACGATAGACAGGGGGGGACAGATACGCAGTATTTT.

The chain uses TRBV7-3 and TRBJ2-5; D is perhaps TRBD1 (5 bases). The V end was cut by 1 base, the J end by 7 bases, with 10 bases between. Looked up from germline, CDR1 is SGHTA and CDR2 is FQGTGA. The CDR3 consists of 13 residues. The CDR3 spells CASSLNLRGTQYF. Here the CDR3 DNA reads TGTGCCAGCAGCTTAAACCTTAGGGGGACCCAGTACTTC. The entire variable domain, with the rest obtained from reference TRBV7-3 and TRBJ2-5, is as follows: GAGVSQTPSNKVTEKGKYVELRCDPISGHTALYWYRQSLGQGPEFLIYFQGTGAADDSGLPNDRFFAVRPEGSVSTLKIQRTERGDSAVYLCASSLNLRGTQYFGPGTRLLVL.

CDR3 residues: CASSYDNGFNEKLFF. In nucleotides, the CDR3 is TGTGCCAGCAGTTACGACAACGGATTTAATGAAAAACTGTTTTTT. The chain employs TRBV6-5 and TRBJ1-4; the D is unclear. The V end was cut by 2 bases, the J end by 4 bases, with 11 bases between. This CDR3 comprises 15 residues. CDR1 is MNHEY, CDR2 SVGAGI, per germline.

Concerning this clone itself: Since a much larger clone is just one base distant, this may be a read error. This sequence joins TRBV18 and TRBJ1-2; 12 nucleotides match TRBD1. Germline CDR1 KGHSH, CDR2 LQKENI. The trim removed 8 bases at V and 4 bases at J, leaving 5 bases unmatched. This CDR3 has 14 amino acids. The CDR3 DNA reads as TGTGCCAGCAGTCCGGGACAGGGGGCCTATGGCTACACCTTC. This encodes CASSPGQGAYGYTF.